This T cell receptor (beta chain) was captured in a study of blood T cell repertoires in COVID-19. Whole-study context: From T cells, B-cell-depleted T cells, or PBMCs came the material, which was cDNA or gDNA.

Authors' data handling: Cell counts per sample came from amplifying reference gene primers. This table comes from immunoSEQ multiplex PCR, and its TCRdb copy is limited to in-frame clones, with some not included. From that table come the V and J calls and clone size; the DNA was used to work out D and trimming. This table holds fewer than 400,000 clones, 85% found once. Germline V gives CDR1 SQVTM, CDR2 ANQGSEA. The CDR3 covers 13 residues. V lost 4 bases, J lost 3 bases, and 2 bases stayed unmatched. The sequence was obtained from a woman between 18 and 29 years old with acute or convalescent COVID-19. The specimen sequenced was peripheral blood. The chain employs TRBV29-1 and TRBJ2-3, with 9 bases aligning to TRBD2. The chain's CDR3 is CSVVLAGTDTQYF. The CDR3 nucleotides are TGCAGCGTTGTGCTAGCGGGGACAGATACGCAGTATTTT.